Following are 20 T cell receptor beta chains from one sample sequenced in a study of cytomegalovirus exposure and HLA in healthy donors (dated by TCRdb to the late 2010s). Library preparation used the immunoSEQ multiplex PCR assay. A mixture of 60 forward primers for TCR Vbeta segments and 13 reverse primers for TCR Jbeta segments was used in the multiplex PCR. Entries here come from immuneACCESS through TCRdb and include only in-frame sequences with V and J called. Some clones fail to appear in such tables; in the studies checked, an unresolved V gene covers under half of the shortfall, and the cause of the remainder is unknown. This sample gives over 110,000 clones in total; approximately 80% of them show up just once. Roughly 2.9% of the sample comes from the top ten. Sequencing used PBMCs. All receptors derive from a female donor in good health and CMV-seronegative.

In this sample, this clone turned up once. The V and J genes are TRBV6-1 and TRBJ2-2; 11 bases match TRBD2. The CDR3 spans 16 residues. V lost 4 bases and J lost 1; bases outside the gene matches: 2. Germline assignment: CDR1 MNHNS and CDR2 SASEGT. CDR3: CASSVGLAGNTGELFF. The CDR3 bases are TGTGCCAGCAGTGTAGGACTAGCGGGGAACACCGGGGAGCTGTTTTTT.

This clone was recorded only once. The J gene is TRBJ2-2, the V gene TRBV4-1; D unclear. CDR3 length: 16 amino acids. Germline CDR1 reads MGHRA; CDR2 reads YSYEKL. Between the trimmed V and J ends, which lost 0 bases and 6 bases, there was a span of 14 bases. CDR3 nucleotide sequence: TGCGCCAGCAGCCAAGAAGGCGGCCGGGTGTCCGGGGAGCTGTTTTTT. Its translation is CASSQEGGRVSGELFF.

The CDR3 loop reads CASRGQGSYGYTF. CDR3 in DNA: TGTGCCAGCAGGGGACAGGGATCCTATGGCTACACCTTC. The V gene is TRBV2, the J gene TRBJ1-2; 9 positions match TRBD1. V lost 6 bases and J lost 4; bases outside the gene matches: 3. Germline lookup yields CDR1 SNHLY and CDR2 FYNNEI. This CDR3 is 13 amino acids long.

The CDR3 DNA is TGTGCCAGCAGCTTCGGACTCAGCGGTGAAAAACTGTTTTTT. Its protein product is CASSFGLSGEKLFF. The chain joins TRBV7-9 to TRBJ1-4; no reliable D call. Trimming took off 3 bases at V and 7 bases at J, with 12 bases between the two ends. Germline V gene sequence: CDR1 SEHNR, CDR2 FQNEAQ (reference sequence). CDR3 size: 14 residues.

This rearrangement joins TRBV6-1 to TRBJ2-7; D is perhaps TRBD2 (5 bases). Per the germline V gene, CDR1 is MNHNS and CDR2 is SASEGT. With 4 bases removed from V and 3 bases from J, the gap between germline ends came to 7 bases. The CDR3 extends over 12 amino acids. CDR3 in amino acids: CASSVEGYEQYF. CDR3 bases: TGTGCCAGCAGTGTCGAGGGCTACGAGCAGTACTTC.

The chain joins TRBV19 to TRBJ2-7; 8 nucleotides agree with TRBD2. Germline values: CDR1 LNHDA, CDR2 SQIVND (reference sequence). This CDR3 has 15 residues. Trimming cost V 2 bases and J 3 bases; bases outside gene matches: 6. The CDR3 is CASSIYGGGSYEQYF. The CDR3 nucleotides read TGTGCCAGTAGTATATACGGCGGGGGGAGCTACGAGCAGTACTTC.

This chain uses TRBV9 with TRBJ1-3; a possible D gene is TRBD1 (6 bases). The CDR3 consists of 15 residues. The germline V gene encodes CDR1 SGDLS and CDR2 YYNGEE. Trimming took 3 bases from V and 0 from J, leaving 10 bases between them. The CDR3 here is CASSAEGGSGNTIYF. CDR3 DNA sequence: TGTGCCAGCAGCGCTGAAGGGGGCTCTGGAAACACCATATATTTT.

This chain links TRBV5-6 with TRBJ2-1; 8 bases agree with TRBD1. J lost 4 bases, V lost 0 bases, and 3 bases had no gene match. Per the germline V gene, CDR1 is SGHDT and CDR2 is YYEEEE. The CDR3 has 15 residues. CDR3 amino acids: CASSLVQGAYNEQFF. CDR3 sequence (DNA): TGTGCCAGCAGCTTGGTCCAGGGGGCATACAATGAGCAGTTCTTC.

This rearrangement joins TRBV6-5 to TRBJ2-5; 11 bases fit TRBD1. CDR3 length: 15 residues. Germline assignment: CDR1 MNHEY and CDR2 SVGAGI. The ends lost 5 bases at V and 4 bases at J; junction bases unmatched: 6. The DNA of the CDR3 is TGTGCCAGCAGTGCTACCGGGACAGGGGGAGAGACCCAGTACTTC. Translating gives CASSATGTGGETQYF.

The chain couples TRBV19 to TRBJ1-1; D is possibly TRBD1 (5 bases). Looked up from germline, CDR1 is LNHDA and CDR2 is SQIVND (reference sequence). Trimming removed 7 bases from V and 4 bases from J, with 19 bases in between. This CDR3 contains 15 residues. The CDR3 coding sequence is TGTGCCAGTAAACGAGCCCAGGGAGGATTCACTGAAGCTTTCTTT. Residues: CASKRAQGGFTEAFF.

The chain couples TRBV27 to TRBJ1-5, with D possibly matching TRBD1 (6 bases). This CDR3 spans 14 amino acids. V gave up 5 bases and J gave up 3 bases, with 11 bases separating them. CDR1 MNHEY and CDR2 SMNVEV come from the germline V gene (reference sequence). In DNA, the CDR3 is TGTGCCAGCAGTAGGACAGTACTCAATCAGCCCCAGCATTTT. This sequence encodes CASSRTVLNQPQHF.

This clone was counted once. The germline gene is not matched at one end of the junction; a read error may be the cause. The CDR3 nucleotides are TGTTCCAGCAGCCCTCAACAGGGTACCCAGTACTTC. Amino acid sequence: CSSSPQQGTQYF. V and J are TRBV7-9 and TRBJ2-5; D perhaps matches TRBD1 (6 bases). Germline CDR1 reads SEHNR; CDR2 reads FQNEAQ (reference sequence). The CDR3 totals 12 residues.

This chain connects TRBV15 to TRBJ2-5, with TRBD2 matching over 11 bases. The ends lost 1 base at V and 2 bases at J; junction bases unmatched: 9. The CDR3 runs 18 residues. Germline lookup yields CDR1 LNHNV and CDR2 YYDKDF (reference sequence). The CDR3 region has the DNA TGTGCCACCAGCAGAGTATTAATGGCTAGCGGGGGGCAAGAGACCCAGTACTTC. Protein: CATSRVLMASGGQETQYF.

The J gene is TRBJ1-1, the V gene TRBV7-8, with D tentatively TRBD1 (6 bases). CDR1 and CDR2 from the germline V gene are SGHVS and FQNEAQ. The CDR3 has 15 residues. Trimming took 5 bases from V and 0 from J, leaving 13 bases between them. CDR3 bases: TGTGCCAGCAGCCTCAGGGACATCTTGAACACTGAAGCTTTCTTT. Its translation: CASSLRDILNTEAFF. Drawing the rest from reference TRBV7-8 and TRBJ1-1, the complete variable domain is GAGVSQSPRYKVAKRGQDVALRCDPISGHVSLFWYQQALGQGPEFLTYFQNEAQLDKSGLPSDRFFAERPEGSVSTLKIQRTQQEDSAVYLCASSLRDILNTEAFFGQGTRLTVV.

V and J are TRBV5-8 and TRBJ2-3, with D possibly matching TRBD1 (5 bases). The CDR3 is made up of 15 amino acids. Trimming took 0 bases from V and 2 from J, leaving 10 bases between them. Germline V gives CDR1 SGHTS, CDR2 YDEGEE. The DNA for the CDR3 is TGTGCCAGCAGCTTGGGGACACGAACCACAGATACGCAGTATTTT. The encoded protein is CASSLGTRTTDTQYF. The full variable domain, with the rest looked up from reference TRBV5-8 and TRBJ2-3, is EAGVTQSPTHLIKTRGQQATLRCSPISGHTSVYWYQQALGLGLQFLLWYDEGEERNRGNFPPRFSGRQFPNYSSELNVNALELEDSALYLCASSLGTRTTDTQYFGPGTRLTVL.

The chain has TRBV5-1 and TRBJ1-4; D may be TRBD1 (6 bases). CDR3 length: 18 amino acids. The germline CDR1 and CDR2 sequences are SGHRS and YFSETQ. Trimming left V 3 bases short and J 5 bases short, with 23 bases between. The CDR3 region is CASSWTLNPQGSNEKLFF. The CDR3 DNA sequence: TGCGCCAGCAGCTGGACATTAAACCCACAGGGATCGAATGAAAAACTGTTTTTT.

This clone was seen once. This rearrangement joins TRBV19 to TRBJ1-2; D might be TRBD1 (5 bases). CDR3 length equals 14 residues. Trimming removed 1 base at V and 6 bases at J, with 12 bases between. Germline V CDR1 and CDR2: LNHDA, SQIVND (reference sequence). In nucleotides, the CDR3 is TGTGCCAGTAGTATAGCGGCAGGGAACCATGGCTACACCTTC. Its protein is CASSIAAGNHGYTF. The variable domain in full, completed from reference TRBV19 and TRBJ1-2, reads DGGITQSPKYLFRKEGQNVTLSCEQNLNHDAMYWYRQDPGQGLRLIYYSQIVNDFQKGDIAEGYSVSREKKESFPLTVTSAQKNPTAFYLCASSIAAGNHGYTFGSGTRLTVV.

The chain is built from TRBV29-1 and TRBJ2-2; 9 bases agree with TRBD2. After removal of 6 bases from V and 2 bases from J, the junction contained 4 bases not matched to a gene. This CDR3 comprises 14 residues. Germline values: CDR1 SQVTM, CDR2 ANQGSEA. The CDR3 DNA is TGCAGCGTCGGGACTAGCTTAAACACCGGGGAGCTGTTTTTT. Amino acids: CSVGTSLNTGELFF.

The V gene is TRBV10-3, the J gene TRBJ1-1; 8 positions match TRBD1. Germline trimming cut 9 bases from V and 1 base from J; bases unmatched to any gene: 4. Germline CDR1 is ENHRY and CDR2 is SYGVKD. The CDR3 is 13 residues long. CDR3 region: CAISGQGNTEAFF. The CDR3 bases are TGTGCCATTAGCGGACAGGGGAACACTGAAGCTTTCTTT.

V and J are TRBV7-9 and TRBJ2-3; 7 nucleotides line up with TRBD1. Germline V gene sequence: CDR1 SEHNR, CDR2 FQNEAQ (reference sequence). V lost 4 bases, J lost 2 bases, and 6 bases stayed unmatched. The CDR3 covers 15 residues. CDR3 sequence (DNA): TGTGCCAGCAGCTCTCGGACAGGATTCACAGATACGCAGTATTTT. Translation gives CASSSRTGFTDTQYF. The full variable domain, its missing parts supplied by reference TRBV7-9 and TRBJ2-3, is DTGVSQNPRHKITKRGQNVTFRCDPISEHNRLYWYRQTLGQGPEFLTYFQNEAQLEKSRLLSDRFSAERPKGSFSTLEIQRTEQGDSAMYLCASSSRTGFTDTQYFGPGTRLTVL.